This is a list of T cell receptor beta chains from one sample in a study of blood T cell repertoires in COVID-19. Measured with immunoSEQ multiplex PCR; TCRdb has only the in-frame clones, and not every one. The data show approximately 230,000 clones, around four fifths seen once. Input material: peripheral blood. These receptors all come from a man aged 30 to 45 with active or convalescent COVID-19. CDR3s include the opening cysteine and the closing phenylalanine or tryptophan. The order of the fields is D gene, J gene, clone size, V gene, CDR3 DNA, CDR3 protein. The D gene is left open where the match is weak. Rows give clone size only sometimes, using once, few, many, or a class for an expanded clone.

>TRBD1|TRBJ2-1|-|TRBV7-2
TGTGCCAGCAGCTCCCGCTCAGGGGGTATTTACAATGAGCAGTTCTTC
CASSSRSGGIYNEQFF
>-|TRBJ1-2|-|TRBV5-5
TGTGCCAGCAGCTTGACGGGGTCCTATGGCTACACCTTC
CASSLTGSYGYTF
>TRBD1|TRBJ1-6|-|TRBV9
TGTGCCAGCAGCCCCTTGGACAGGAGCTCCTATAATTCACCCCTCCACTTT
CASSPLDRSSYNSPLHF
>TRBD2|TRBJ2-1|-|TRBV18
TGTGCCAGCTCCCCCGATGAAGTAGCGGGCGAGCAGTTCTTC
CASSPDEVAGEQFF
>-|TRBJ2-1|-|TRBV5-5
TGTGCCAGCAGCCCCACCCTAGCGCCCCCGGCGAATGAGCAGTTCTTC
CASSPTLAPPANEQFF
>-|TRBJ2-2|once|TRBV3-1/TRBV3-2
TGTGCCAGCAGCCACCAGGCCGCGAGCACCGGGGAGCTGTTTTTT
CASSHQAASTGELFF
>-|TRBJ2-5|-|TRBV9
TGTGCCAGCAGCGCTCACGGCCGCGGGGTCCTCCAAGAGACCCAGTACTTC
CASSAHGRGVLQETQYF
>-|TRBJ2-1|-|TRBV30
TGTGCCTGGAGTGGAAGGACTCCCTACAATGAGCAGTTCTTC
CAWSGRTPYNEQFF
>-|TRBJ2-7|-|TRBV4-1
TGCGCCAGCAGCCAAGGGCCCGGGAGCGAGCAGTACTTC
CASSQGPGSEQYF
>TRBD1|TRBJ2-7|-|TRBV24-1
TGTGCCACCAGTGACCCAGGGGGAGACGAGCAGTACTTC
CATSDPGGDEQYF
>TRBD1|TRBJ2-6|-|TRBV7-2
TGTGCCAGCAGCTCAGGGGGCTCTGGGGCCAACGTCCTGACTTTC
CASSSGGSGANVLTF
>TRBD2|TRBJ2-3|-|TRBV15
TGTGCCACCAGCAGACAAAAAGCGGGGGGAGTGGATACGCAGTATTTT
CATSRQKAGGVDTQYF
>TRBD2|TRBJ2-3|-|TRBV9
TGTGCCAGCAGCCATGGCGGACTAGGGGTTTGGACAGATACGCAGTATTTT
CASSHGGLGVWTDTQYF
>-|TRBJ2-3|-|TRBV12-3/TRBV12-4
TGTGCCACCTCTCTTTGGCGGGGAGATACGCAGTATTTT
CATSLWRGDTQYF
>TRBD1|TRBJ1-4|once|TRBV27
TGTGCCAGCAGCACCGTGGGACAGGGCAGGGAAAAACTGTTTTTT
CASSTVGQGREKLFF
>TRBD1|TRBJ1-4|-|TRBV5-6
TGTGCCAGCAGCTTTAGAGCCGGGACAGGGGATAATGAAAAACTGTTTTTT
CASSFRAGTGDNEKLFF